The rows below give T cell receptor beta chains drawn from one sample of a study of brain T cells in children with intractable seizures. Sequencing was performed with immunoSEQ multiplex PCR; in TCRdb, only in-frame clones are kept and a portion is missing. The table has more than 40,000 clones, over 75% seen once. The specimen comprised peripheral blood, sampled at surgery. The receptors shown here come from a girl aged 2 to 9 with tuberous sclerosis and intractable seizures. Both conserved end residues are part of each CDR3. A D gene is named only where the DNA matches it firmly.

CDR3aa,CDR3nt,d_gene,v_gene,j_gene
CASNGQLSGANVLTF,TGTGCCAGTAATGGACAACTCTCTGGGGCCAACGTCCTGACTTTC,-,TRBV19,TRBJ2-6
CASIQGSLDYGYTF,TGTGCCAGCATTCAGGGGAGTTTAGACTATGGCTACACCTTC,-,TRBV6-5,TRBJ1-2
CASSLDYKAATFGGYTF,TGTGCCAGCAGCTTAGATTATAAGGCAGCTACCTTCGGGGGCTACACCTTC,-,TRBV11-3,TRBJ1-2
CASSLARGTLTDTQYF,TGCGCCAGCAGCCTTGCGAGAGGGACCCTCACAGATACGCAGTATTTT,-,TRBV5-1,TRBJ2-3
CASSVATRVGDTEAFF,TGTGCCAGCAGCGTAGCTACGCGGGTGGGCGACACTGAAGCTTTCTTT,-,TRBV9,TRBJ1-1
CASSPEGPEKLFF,TGTGCCAGCAGCCCAGAGGGGCCGGAAAAACTGTTTTTT,-,TRBV7-9,TRBJ1-4
CASSLFGGSGELFF,TGTGCCAGCAGTTTATTTGGAGGGTCCGGGGAGCTGTTTTTT,-,TRBV27,TRBJ2-2
CASSPTGVAFF,TGTGCCAGCAGCCCGACAGGGGTGGCTTTCTTT,TRBD1,TRBV2,TRBJ1-1
CASSEAGGTNEKLFF,TGTGCCAGCAGTGAAGCAGGGGGAACTAATGAAAAACTGTTTTTT,-,TRBV6-1,TRBJ1-4
CASSTDQGAGEKLFF,TGTGCCAGCAGCACAGATCAGGGGGCGGGGGAAAAACTGTTTTTT,TRBD1,TRBV5-6,TRBJ1-4
CASSQLPTEWDEKLFF,TGTGCCAGCAGCCAACTCCCGACGGAATGGGATGAAAAACTGTTTTTT,-,TRBV3-1/TRBV3-2,TRBJ1-4
CASSPVVDNSPLHF,TGTGCCAGTAGTCCCGTTGTGGATAATTCACCCCTCCACTTT,-,TRBV19,TRBJ1-6
CAWRIAKQSTDTQYF,TGTGCCTGGAGGATCGCAAAGCAAAGCACAGATACGCAGTATTTT,-,TRBV30,TRBJ2-3
CAISESTDGSYEQYF,TGTGCCATCAGTGAGTCGACTGACGGCTCCTACGAGCAGTACTTC,-,TRBV10-3,TRBJ2-7